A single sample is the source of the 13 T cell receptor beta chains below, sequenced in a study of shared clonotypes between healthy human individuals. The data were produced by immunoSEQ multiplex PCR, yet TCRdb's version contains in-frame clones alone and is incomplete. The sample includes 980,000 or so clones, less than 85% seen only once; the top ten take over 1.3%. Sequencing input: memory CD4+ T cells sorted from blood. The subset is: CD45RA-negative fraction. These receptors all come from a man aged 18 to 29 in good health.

Written as DNA, the CDR3 is TGTGCCAGCAGCTTAGGGACAGGGTCTGGAGGCTACACCTTC. Translating it yields CASSLGTGSGGYTF. The rearrangement joins TRBV7-2 to TRBJ1-2; 8 positions match TRBD1. V dropped 1 base and J dropped 8; count of bases not matched to a gene: 6. Germline V gene lookup returns CDR1 SGHTA and CDR2 FQGNSA. The CDR3 loop spans 14 amino acids.

The CDR3 loop is CASTAGDYNEQFF. As DNA, the CDR3 is TGCGCCAGCACTGCGGGAGACTACAATGAGCAGTTCTTC. This chain uses TRBV5-1 with TRBJ2-1, with TRBD2 identical over 7 bases. Germline CDR1 and CDR2: SGHRS and YFSETQ. CDR3 size: 13 residues. Trimming at V came to 6 bases and at J to 3 bases, leaving 3 bases not matched to a gene.

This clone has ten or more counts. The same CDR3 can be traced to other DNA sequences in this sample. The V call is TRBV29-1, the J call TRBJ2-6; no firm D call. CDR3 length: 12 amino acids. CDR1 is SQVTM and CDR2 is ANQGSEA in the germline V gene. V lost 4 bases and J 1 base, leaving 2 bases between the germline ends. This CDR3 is CSVGSGANVLTF. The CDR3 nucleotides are TGCAGCGTTGGGTCTGGGGCCAACGTCCTGACTTTC.

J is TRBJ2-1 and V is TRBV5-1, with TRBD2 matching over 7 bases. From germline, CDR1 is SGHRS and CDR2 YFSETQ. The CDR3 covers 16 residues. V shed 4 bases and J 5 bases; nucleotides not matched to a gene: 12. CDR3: CASSAELGRGNNEQFF. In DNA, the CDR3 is TGCGCCAGCAGCGCAGAGCTGGGGCGGGGGAACAATGAGCAGTTCTTC.

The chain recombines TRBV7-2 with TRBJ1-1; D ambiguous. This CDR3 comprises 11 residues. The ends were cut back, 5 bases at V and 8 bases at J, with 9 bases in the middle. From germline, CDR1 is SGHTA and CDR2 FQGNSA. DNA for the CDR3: TGTGCCAGCAGCCTACGGACCGAAGCTTTCTTT. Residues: CASSLRTEAFF.

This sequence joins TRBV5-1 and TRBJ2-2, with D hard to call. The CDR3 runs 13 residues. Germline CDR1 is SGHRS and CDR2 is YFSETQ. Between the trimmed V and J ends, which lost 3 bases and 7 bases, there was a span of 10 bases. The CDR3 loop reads CASSWTVSGELFF. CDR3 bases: TGCGCCAGCAGCTGGACCGTCAGCGGGGAGCTGTTTTTT.

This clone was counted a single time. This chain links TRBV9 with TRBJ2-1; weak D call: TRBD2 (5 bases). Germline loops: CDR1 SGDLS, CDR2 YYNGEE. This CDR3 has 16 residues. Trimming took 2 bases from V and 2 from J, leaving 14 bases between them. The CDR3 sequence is CASSVSGLAAYNEQFF. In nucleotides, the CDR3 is TGTGCCAGCAGCGTGTCCGGGCTAGCCGCCTACAATGAGCAGTTCTTC.

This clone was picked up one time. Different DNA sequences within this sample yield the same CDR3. This CDR3 reads CAWTGGLGEKLFF. In DNA form, the CDR3 reads TGTGCCTGGACAGGGGGCTTAGGTGAAAAACTGTTTTTT. The V call is TRBV30, the J call TRBJ1-4, with 8 bases aligning to TRBD1. From germline, CDR1 is GTSNPN and CDR2 SVGIG (reference sequence). Trimming cost V 4 bases and J 7 bases; bases outside gene matches: 5. This CDR3 spans 13 amino acids.

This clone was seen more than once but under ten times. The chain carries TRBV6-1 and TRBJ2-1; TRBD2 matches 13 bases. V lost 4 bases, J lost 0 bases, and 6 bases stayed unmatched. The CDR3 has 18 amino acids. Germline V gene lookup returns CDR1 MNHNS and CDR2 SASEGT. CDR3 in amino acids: CASSGLAGGQSSYNEQFF. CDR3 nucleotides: TGTGCCAGCAGTGGACTAGCGGGGGGTCAAAGCTCCTACAATGAGCAGTTCTTC.

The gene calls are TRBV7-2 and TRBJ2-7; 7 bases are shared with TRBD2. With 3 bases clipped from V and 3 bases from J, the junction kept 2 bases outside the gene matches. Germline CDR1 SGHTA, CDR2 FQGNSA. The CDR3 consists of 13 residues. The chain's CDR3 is CASSFSGGYEQYF. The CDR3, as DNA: TGTGCCAGCAGCTTTTCGGGAGGCTACGAGCAGTACTTC.

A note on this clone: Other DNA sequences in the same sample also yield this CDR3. The DNA for the CDR3 is TGTGCCTGGAGTGTAAGGGGAAACACTGAAGCTTTCTTT. It codes for CAWSVRGNTEAFF. V usage is TRBV30 and J usage is TRBJ1-1; maybe TRBD1 (5 bases). Germline-derived CDR1 and CDR2 are GTSNPN and SVGIG (reference sequence). V shed 0 bases and J shed 2 bases, with 7 bases lying between them. This CDR3 contains 13 residues.

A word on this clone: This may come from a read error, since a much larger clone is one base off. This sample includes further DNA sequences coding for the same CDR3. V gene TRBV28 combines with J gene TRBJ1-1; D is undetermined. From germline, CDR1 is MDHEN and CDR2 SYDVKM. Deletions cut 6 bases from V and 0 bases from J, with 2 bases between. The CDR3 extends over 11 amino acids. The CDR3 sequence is CASRMNTEAFF. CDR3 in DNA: TGTGCCAGCAGGATGAACACTGAAGCTTTCTTT.

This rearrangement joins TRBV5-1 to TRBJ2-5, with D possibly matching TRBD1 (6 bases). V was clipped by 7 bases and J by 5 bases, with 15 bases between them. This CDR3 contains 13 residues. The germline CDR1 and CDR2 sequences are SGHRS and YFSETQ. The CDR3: CASSEQGSETQYF. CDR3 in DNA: TGCGCCAGCTCCGAGCAGGGGTCGGAGACCCAGTACTTC.